One sample yielded the 8 T cell receptor beta chains listed below, sequenced in a study of long-term antiretroviral therapy in people with HIV. Version v3.0 of the immunoSEQ assay was performed at survey level. Sequenced by immunoSEQ multiplex PCR; TCRdb stores in-frame clones only, minus some. The sample has almost 35,000 clones, around 94% seen once. Sample: unsorted PBMCs, taken just over 5 years after starting antiretroviral therapy. The source is a woman between 45 and 65 years old with HIV.

This chain connects TRBV2 to TRBJ2-5; 15 bases are a match to TRBD2. The CDR3 has 16 residues. With 7 bases clipped from V and 2 bases from J, the junction kept 5 bases outside the gene matches. Germline lookup yields CDR1 SNHLY and CDR2 FYNNEI. CDR3 DNA: TGTGCCAGCACCAAGGGACTAGCGGGGGGACAAGAGACCCAGTACTTC. Its translation: CASTKGLAGGQETQYF.

J is TRBJ1-1 and V is TRBV5-1; 9 bases agree with TRBD1. This CDR3 is 15 amino acids long. The junction had 9 bases not matched to a gene; V was cut back by 4 bases and J by 5 bases. Per the germline V gene, CDR1 is SGHRS and CDR2 is YFSETQ. CDR3 loop: CASSPNRGQGTEAFF. The DNA for the CDR3 is TGCGCCAGCAGCCCCAACAGGGGGCAGGGGACTGAAGCTTTCTTT.

The rearrangement links TRBV13 to TRBJ2-1; a possible D gene is TRBD2 (5 bases). This CDR3 has 13 amino acids. Trimming pared 2 bases from V and 10 bases from J, leaving 12 bases between. Germline V CDR1 and CDR2: PRHDT, FYEKMQ (reference sequence). CDR3 sequence: CASSLSRLAEQFF. The CDR3 region has the DNA TGTGCCAGCAGCTTAAGCAGATTAGCGGAGCAGTTCTTC. Complete variable domain (other parts from reference TRBV13 and TRBJ2-1): AAGVIQSPRHLIKEKRETATLKCYPIPRHDTVYWYQQGPGQDPQFLISFYEKMQSDKGSIPDRFSAQQFSDYHSELNMSSLELGDSALYFCASSLSRLAEQFFGPGTRLTVL.

This clone was seen more than once but under ten times. The rearrangement joins TRBV5-6 to TRBJ2-6; TRBD1 matches at 7 bases. The J segment lost 4 bases and the V segment lost 4 bases, leaving 5 bases of the junction unmatched. The CDR3 sequence is 15 residues long. CDR1 is SGHDT and CDR2 is YYEEEE in the germline V gene. The CDR3 protein is CASSLTGAGANVLTF. In DNA, the CDR3 is TGTGCCAGCAGCCTTACAGGGGCCGGGGCCAACGTCCTGACTTTC.

The CDR3: CASSFEAGGLEQYF. The CDR3 DNA follows: TGTGCCAGCAGTTTCGAAGCGGGGGGCCTCGAGCAGTACTTC. The chain couples TRBV27 to TRBJ2-7; 9 nucleotides agree with TRBD2. V lost 3 bases, J lost 6 bases, and 6 bases stayed unmatched. The germline gives CDR1 MNHEY, CDR2 SMNVEV (reference sequence). The CDR3 totals 14 residues.

The chain is built from TRBV7-3 and TRBJ2-1; D remains ambiguous. Trimming pared 1 base from V and 4 bases from J, leaving 5 bases between. The CDR3 totals 13 residues. CDR1 and CDR2 (germline): SGHTA, FQGTGA. This CDR3 reads CASSLNYYNEQFF. The DNA for the CDR3 is TGTGCCAGCAGCTTAAACTATTACAATGAGCAGTTCTTC.

The gene calls are TRBV7-2 and TRBJ1-1, with 7 bases aligning to TRBD1. J lost 9 bases, V lost 5 bases, and 6 bases had no gene match. This CDR3 contains 12 residues. Germline V gene lookup returns CDR1 SGHTA and CDR2 FQGNSA. The CDR3: CASSTGTVKAFF. The DNA for the CDR3 is TGTGCCAGCAGCACGGGGACAGTTAAAGCTTTCTTT.

The chain joins TRBV10-3 to TRBJ2-5; D is perhaps TRBD1 (5 bases). V was shortened by 3 bases and J by 1 base, with 6 bases between the two germline ends. This CDR3 contains 13 residues. Germline loops: CDR1 ENHRY, CDR2 SYGVKD. This CDR3 reads CAISDDSQETQYF. DNA of the CDR3: TGTGCCATCAGTGACGACAGCCAAGAGACCCAGTACTTC.